This TCR beta chain was observed in a study of T cell clonotyping in hematopoietic cell transplantation (dated by TCRdb to the early 2020s). About the full investigation: A total of over 130 blood samples were gathered in the study from 35 consecutive transplant recipients along with their related donors. Patient recruitment ran from 2015 to early 2017, and follow-up continued until late 2020 or death.

Results the study describes overall, beyond this receptor: Broader TCR repertoire diversity after transplant was predicted by Inverse Simpson Index values from donors and from recipients before transplant. The sample size was limited, and because cells were not sorted, the contributions of CD4 and CD8 repertoires could not be separated. Recipient repertoires showed only a small fraction of overlap with donor repertoires, and over 97% appeared de novo at the given depth. After transplant, TCR diversity in recipients dropped, and pathologically expanded clonotypes increased progressively from day 30 to day 180.

The time point tag for this specimen amounts to: 100 days after allo-HCT. Blood samples were obtained from recipients approximately 28 days before transplant and at days 30, 100 and 180 after transplant. Using Nuclei Lysis Solution, genomic DNA was extracted from unfractionated peripheral blood mononuclear cells that were either fresh or cryopreserved. Trimming removed 1 base from V and 3 bases from J, leaving 7 bases between the germline ends. Including the terminal cysteine and phenylalanine, the CDR3 comprises 14 residues. CDR3 DNA only is kept here, 42 bases in frame from base 1. The germline V gene sets CDR1 to SGHRS and CDR2 to YFSETQ. The immunoSEQ assay, a bias-controlled multiplex PCR with V- and J-specific primers, was used to amplify TCR beta CDR3 regions from genomic DNA. In a second PCR step, a proprietary barcode and Illumina adapter sequences were attached to the CDR3 amplicons. CDR3 libraries were sequenced on an Illumina MiSeq instrument. The authors processed their data as follows. immunoSEQ Analyzer 3.0 was used for export and quality control, with R Bioconductor and Immunarch used for downstream analyses. Repertoire metrics were calculated using only productive rearrangements within the normalized downsampled data set. Clonotypes larger than 5 templates in the normalized cohort were defined as pathologically expanded. The Inverse Simpson Index served as the measure of repertoire diversity. The non-normalized data set was used for CMV-specificity analyses so that all clonotypes could be captured. What TCRdb holds here is the immuneACCESS table cut down to in-frame rearrangements. Part of the clones is not present; checked against another copy, under half of the missing clones reflect an unresolved V gene, and the others are unexplained. V and J calls and clone size come straight from that table; D and trimming were deduced from the DNA. This sample has a few thousand clones in its table, and just over 90% of those were observed once. The ten largest clones take up around 45% of the sample.

As concerns this clone: Its specific antigen is unknown. No per-base quality is available; no much larger clone lies one base away.

The specimen was peripheral blood mononuclear cells, collected 100 days after allogeneic stem cell transplant. The sequence links TRBV5-1 to TRBJ1-4, with no reliable assignment of the D segment. The receptor's source is a female patient between 50 and 60 years old who had an allogeneic stem cell transplant from a related donor, so the T cells may come from the graft donor. Some clones in this sample may be carry-over from other donors' samples. The DNA reads TGCGCCAGCAGCTTGAGTGGGTCTAATGAAAAACTGTTTTTT. Its protein is CASSLSGSNEKLFF.